This is a list of T cell receptor beta chains from one sample in a study of T-cell reconstitution after alpha-beta-depleted transplantation in children. TCRdb fed the PCR reads into MiXCR, producing one record per CDR3 protein. Of about 540,000 distinct CDR3 sequences in the sample, approximately 30% are singletons; the top ten hold under 45%. Source: PBMCs, taken before TCRalphabeta/CD19-depleted stem cell transplant. These receptors all come from a boy less than two years old with Wiskott-Aldrich syndrome, due to receive a stem cell transplant. Both conserved end residues are part of each CDR3. The order of the fields is J gene, V gene, clone size, CDR3 protein. Some rows mark clone size as missing; the rest say once, few, many or name a class of expanded clone.

TRBJ2-5,TRBV5-1,few,CASSLDVKETQYF
TRBJ2-3,TRBV5-1,many,CASSPSLAMSTDTQYF
TRBJ2-7,TRBV4-2,-,CASSQEAPLAGGNEQYF
TRBJ2-7,TRBV20-1,-,CSATRTTSSYEQYF
TRBJ2-1,TRBV5-1,many,CASSLEGNEQFF
TRBJ1-1,TRBV10-3,-,CAIRTGPNTEAFF
TRBJ2-7,TRBV28,few,CASSPTGTGRGEQYF
TRBJ2-7,TRBV29-1,-,CSVRTRSYEQYF
TRBJ2-2,TRBV6-1,-,CASSGLAGTGELFF
TRBJ1-4,TRBV5-6,few,CASSLAKQGNEKLFF
TRBJ2-1,TRBV6-1,-,CASSEKGQGATEQFF
TRBJ2-1,TRBV4-2,few,CASSAREGEQFF
TRBJ2-5,TRBV5-6,-,CASSLGGRVAGRETQYF
TRBJ1-1,TRBV28,-,CASSFTGAGNTEAFF
TRBJ2-7,TRBV4-1,-,CASSQAQGGDEQYF
TRBJ2-1,TRBV7-2,few,CASNRDTYNEQFF
TRBJ2-3,TRBV5-1,-,CASSSGPIDTQYF
TRBJ2-1,TRBV14,-,CASSRNPGTGSYNEQFF
TRBJ2-1,TRBV24-1,-,CATSDLRRGKFF
TRBJ2-5,TRBV20-1,-,CSATSGLETQYF
TRBJ1-1,TRBV20-1,few,CSARDTAGSLAEAFF
TRBJ2-4,TRBV24-1,-,CATSDPRGAKNIQYF
TRBJ2-5,TRBV10-2,few,CASSESPSGKTQYF
TRBJ1-2,TRBV5-1,-,CASSDSGQLFPGGYTF
TRBJ2-7,TRBV10-2,-,CASSDPGNPPYEQYF
TRBJ2-7,TRBV7-2,-,CASSLGQIGEQYF
TRBJ2-1,TRBV12-3/TRBV12-4,-,CASSDRAGEQFF
TRBJ2-3,TRBV5-5,-,CASSLAVAGALSDTQYF
TRBJ2-7,TRBV5-6,few,CASSFVDRSYEQYF
TRBJ2-1,TRBV24-1,-,CATSSKFSYNEQFF
TRBJ2-7,TRBV5-1,few,CASSGRYHEQYF
TRBJ2-3,TRBV29-1,few,CSVDDSTDTQYF
TRBJ2-5,TRBV5-1,few,CASSLSRGTGVQETQYF
TRBJ2-3,TRBV5-1,-,CASSQTGRPDTQYF
TRBJ2-1,TRBV20-1,-,CSARGGQGAYNEQFF
TRBJ2-6,TRBV3-1,-,CASSQVQGLGANVLTF
TRBJ2-1,TRBV30,few,CAYHPGKGNNEQFF
TRBJ1-4,TRBV15,-,CATSRTGDTNEKLFF
TRBJ1-1,TRBV6-2/TRBV6-3,-,CASRRGRENTEAFF
TRBJ2-1,TRBV30,-,CAWNVGQGDLKFF
TRBJ2-2,TRBV29-1,-,CSVERGAGELFF
TRBJ1-1,TRBV5-1,-,CASSLGAGVMNTEAFF
TRBJ2-2,TRBV19,-,CASSIGLAGQRVTGELFF
TRBJ2-3,TRBV7-6,few,CASSLAVGLATFKDTQYF
TRBJ1-1,TRBV28,-,CASSLQGLMNTEAFF
TRBJ2-3,TRBV9,few,CASSVGYAADTQYF
TRBJ2-7,TRBV20-1,-,CSAFPGLAGVGYEQYF
TRBJ2-1,TRBV20-1,few,CSARVPGYNEQFF
TRBJ2-7,TRBV5-1,-,CASSSRGAPGYEQYF
TRBJ2-3,TRBV20-1,-,CCARESGRGQWTDTQYF
TRBJ1-4,TRBV6-5,few,CASSYGPENEKLFF
TRBJ2-5,TRBV7-9,few,CASSLEGGDQETQYF
TRBJ2-1,TRBV10-3,few,CAISDGVMEQFF
TRBJ1-4,TRBV6-1,-,CASSERGTGGKLFF
TRBJ2-1,TRBV30,-,CAWSVRLMFPGNEQFF